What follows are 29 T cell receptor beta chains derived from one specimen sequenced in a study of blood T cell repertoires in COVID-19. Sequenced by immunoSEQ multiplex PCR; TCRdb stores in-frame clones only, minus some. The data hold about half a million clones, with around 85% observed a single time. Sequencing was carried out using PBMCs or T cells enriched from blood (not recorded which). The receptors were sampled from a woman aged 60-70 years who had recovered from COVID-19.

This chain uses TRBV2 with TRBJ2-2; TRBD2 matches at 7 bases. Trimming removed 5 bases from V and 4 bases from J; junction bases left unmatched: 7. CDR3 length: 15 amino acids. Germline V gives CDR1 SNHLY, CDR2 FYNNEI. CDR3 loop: CASSPRLAITGELFF. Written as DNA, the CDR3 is TGTGCCAGCAGTCCCCGACTAGCAATCACCGGGGAGCTGTTTTTT.

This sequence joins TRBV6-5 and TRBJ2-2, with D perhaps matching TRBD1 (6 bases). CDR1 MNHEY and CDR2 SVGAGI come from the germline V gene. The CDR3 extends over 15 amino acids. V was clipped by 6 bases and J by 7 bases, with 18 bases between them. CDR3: CASSSRGGAGGELFF. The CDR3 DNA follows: TGTGCCAGCAGCTCCCGTGGGGGCGCCGGCGGGGAGCTGTTTTTT.

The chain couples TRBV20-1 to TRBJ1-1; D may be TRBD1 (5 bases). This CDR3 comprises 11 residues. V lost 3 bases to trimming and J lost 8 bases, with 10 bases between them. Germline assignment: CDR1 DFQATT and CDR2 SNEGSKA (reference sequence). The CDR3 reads CSARPQGEAFF. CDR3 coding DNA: TGCAGTGCTAGGCCCCAGGGAGAAGCTTTCTTT.

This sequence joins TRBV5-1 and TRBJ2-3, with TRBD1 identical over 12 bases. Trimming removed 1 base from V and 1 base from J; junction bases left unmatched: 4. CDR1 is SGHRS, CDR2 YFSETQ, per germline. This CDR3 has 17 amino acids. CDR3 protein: CASSLSGQGAGTDTQYF. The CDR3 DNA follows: TGCGCCAGCAGCTTGTCGGGACAGGGGGCCGGCACAGATACGCAGTATTTT.

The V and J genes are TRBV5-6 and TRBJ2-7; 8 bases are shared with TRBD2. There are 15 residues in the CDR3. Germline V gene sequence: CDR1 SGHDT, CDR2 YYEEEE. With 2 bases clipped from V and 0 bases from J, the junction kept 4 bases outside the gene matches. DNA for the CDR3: TGTGCCAGCAGCTTTGTTAGCGGGGCCTCCTACGAGCAGTACTTC. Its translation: CASSFVSGASYEQYF.

The CDR3 DNA reads as TGTGCCAGCAGCCAAGTGGAGGGGAGGATCTATGGCTACACCTTC. Translated, it gives CASSQVEGRIYGYTF. The chain couples TRBV14 to TRBJ1-2, with D possibly TRBD1 on 5 matching bases. CDR3 length: 15 amino acids. CDR1 is SGHDN and CDR2 is FVKESK in the germline V gene. V shed 1 base and J shed 4 bases, with 13 bases lying between them.

The CDR3 nucleotides read TGTGCCAGCATCCCGAAGGGACTAGCGGGGGCAGATACGCAGTATTTT. Its translation: CASIPKGLAGADTQYF. This chain connects TRBV6-6 to TRBJ2-3, with 14 bases matching TRBD2. Germline CDR1 is MNHNY and CDR2 is SVGAGI (reference sequence). V gave up 7 bases and J gave up 4 bases; unmatched junction bases: 7. This CDR3 contains 16 residues.

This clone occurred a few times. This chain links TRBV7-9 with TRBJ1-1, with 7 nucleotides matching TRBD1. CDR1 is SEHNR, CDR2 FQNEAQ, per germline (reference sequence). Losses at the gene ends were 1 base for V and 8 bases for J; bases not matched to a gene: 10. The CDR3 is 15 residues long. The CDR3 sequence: CASSLEQGRLGEAFF. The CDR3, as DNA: TGTGCCAGCAGCTTAGAACAGGGGAGACTGGGGGAAGCTTTCTTT.

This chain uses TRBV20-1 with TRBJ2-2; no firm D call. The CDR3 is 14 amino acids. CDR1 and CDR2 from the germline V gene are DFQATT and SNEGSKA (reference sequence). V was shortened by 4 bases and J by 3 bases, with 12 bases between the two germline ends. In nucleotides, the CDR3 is TGCAGTGCTACTGATTCCCTAGACACCGGGGAGCTGTTTTTT. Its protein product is CSATDSLDTGELFF.

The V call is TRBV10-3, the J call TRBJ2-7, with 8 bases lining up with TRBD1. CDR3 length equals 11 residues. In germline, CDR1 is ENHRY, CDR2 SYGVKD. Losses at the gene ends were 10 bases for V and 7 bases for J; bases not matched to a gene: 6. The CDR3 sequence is CATGQGFEQYV. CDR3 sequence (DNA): TGTGCCACCGGACAGGGTTTTGAGCAGTACGTC.

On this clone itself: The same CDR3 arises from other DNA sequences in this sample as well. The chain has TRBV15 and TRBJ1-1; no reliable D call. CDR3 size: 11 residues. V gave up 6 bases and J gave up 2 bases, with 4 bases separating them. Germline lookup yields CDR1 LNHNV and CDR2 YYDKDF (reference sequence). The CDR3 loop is CATRANTEAFF. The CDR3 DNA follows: TGTGCCACCAGGGCTAACACTGAAGCTTTCTTT.

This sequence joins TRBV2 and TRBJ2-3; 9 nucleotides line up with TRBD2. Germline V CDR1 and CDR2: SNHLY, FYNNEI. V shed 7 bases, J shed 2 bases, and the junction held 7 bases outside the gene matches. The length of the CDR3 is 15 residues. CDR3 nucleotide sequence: TGTGCCAGCACCCCTAGCGGGGACTTCACAGATACGCAGTATTTT. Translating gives CASTPSGDFTDTQYF.

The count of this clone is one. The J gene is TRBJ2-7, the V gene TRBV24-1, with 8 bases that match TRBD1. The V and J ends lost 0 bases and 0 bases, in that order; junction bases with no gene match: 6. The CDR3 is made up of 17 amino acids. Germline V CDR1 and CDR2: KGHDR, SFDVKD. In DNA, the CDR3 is TGTGCCACCAGTGATTTGACAGGGGGTTCACGCTCCTACGAGCAGTACGTC. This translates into CATSDLTGGSRSYEQYV.

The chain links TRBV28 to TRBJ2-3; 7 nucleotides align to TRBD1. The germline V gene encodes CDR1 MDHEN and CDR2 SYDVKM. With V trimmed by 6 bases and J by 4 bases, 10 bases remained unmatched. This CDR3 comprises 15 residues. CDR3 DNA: TGTGCCAGCAGCCGAGAACGGCAGGGGGCAGATACGCAGTATTTT. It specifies CASSRERQGADTQYF.

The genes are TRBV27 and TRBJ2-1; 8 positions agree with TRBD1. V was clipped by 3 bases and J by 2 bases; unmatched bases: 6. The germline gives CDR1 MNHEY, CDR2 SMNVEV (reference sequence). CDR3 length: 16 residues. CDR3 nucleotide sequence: TGTGCCAGCAGTTTGGGCTGGGACAGGCCCTACAATGAGCAGTTCTTC. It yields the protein CASSLGWDRPYNEQFF.

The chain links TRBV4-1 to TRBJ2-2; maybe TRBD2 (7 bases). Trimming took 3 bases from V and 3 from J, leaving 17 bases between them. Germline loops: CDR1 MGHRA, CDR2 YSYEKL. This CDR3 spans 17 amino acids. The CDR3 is CASSHKRGGFDTGELFF. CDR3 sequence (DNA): TGCGCCAGCAGCCATAAGAGGGGGGGCTTTGACACCGGGGAGCTGTTTTTT.

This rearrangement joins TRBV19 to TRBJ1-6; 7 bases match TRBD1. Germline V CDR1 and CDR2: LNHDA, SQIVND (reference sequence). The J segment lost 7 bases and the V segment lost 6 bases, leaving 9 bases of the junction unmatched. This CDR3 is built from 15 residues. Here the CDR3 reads CASRMRRDSNSPLHF. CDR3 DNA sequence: TGTGCCAGTAGGATGAGAAGGGACAGCAATTCACCCCTCCACTTT.

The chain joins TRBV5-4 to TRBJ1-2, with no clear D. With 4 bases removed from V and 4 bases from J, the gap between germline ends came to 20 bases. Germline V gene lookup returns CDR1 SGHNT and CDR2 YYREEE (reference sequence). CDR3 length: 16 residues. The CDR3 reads CASSPGLVVGAYGYTF. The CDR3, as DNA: TGTGCCAGCAGCCCTGGTTTGGTTGTCGGTGCCTATGGCTACACCTTC. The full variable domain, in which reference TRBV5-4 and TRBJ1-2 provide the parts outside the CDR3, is ETGVTQSPTHLIKTRGQQVTLRCSSQSGHNTVSWYQQALGQGPQFIFQYYREEENGRGNFPPRFSGLQFPNYSSELNVNALELDDSALYLCASSPGLVVGAYGYTFGSGTRLTVV.

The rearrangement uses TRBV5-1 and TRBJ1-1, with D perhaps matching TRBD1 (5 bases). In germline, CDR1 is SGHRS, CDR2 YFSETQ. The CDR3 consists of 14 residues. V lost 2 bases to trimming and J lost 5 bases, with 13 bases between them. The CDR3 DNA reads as TGCGCCAGCAGCTTTCGGGGGAGTGAAACTGAAGCTTTCTTT. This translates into CASSFRGSETEAFF.

The CDR3 region is CASSARGVQVTAFF. CDR3 sequence (DNA): TGTGCCAGCAGCGCCAGGGGGGTACAGGTTACAGCTTTCTTT. This chain joins TRBV11-3 and TRBJ1-1; 7 bases are shared with TRBD1. V gave up 5 bases and J gave up 10 bases; unmatched junction bases: 13. The germline V gene encodes CDR1 SGHNT and CDR2 YENEEA. The CDR3 contains 14 residues.

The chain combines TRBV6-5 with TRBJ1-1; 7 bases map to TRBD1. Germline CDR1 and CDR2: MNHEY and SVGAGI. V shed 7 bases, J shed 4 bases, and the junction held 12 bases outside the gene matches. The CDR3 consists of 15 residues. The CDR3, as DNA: TGTGCCAGCATCACCGGGACAGCGTTTGTCACTGAAGCTTTCTTT. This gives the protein CASITGTAFVTEAFF.

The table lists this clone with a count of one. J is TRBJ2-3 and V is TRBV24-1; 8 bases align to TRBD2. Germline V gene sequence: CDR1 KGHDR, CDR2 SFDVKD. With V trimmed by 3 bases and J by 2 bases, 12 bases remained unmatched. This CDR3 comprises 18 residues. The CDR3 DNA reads TGTGCCACCAGTGATCGGGAGGGGCAGGGATCGGTCACAGATACGCAGTATTTT. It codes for CATSDREGQGSVTDTQYF.

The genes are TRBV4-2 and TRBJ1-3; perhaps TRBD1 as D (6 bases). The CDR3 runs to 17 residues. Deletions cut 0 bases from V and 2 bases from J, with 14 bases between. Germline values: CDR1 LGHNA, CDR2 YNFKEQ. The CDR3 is CASSQDGGLGPGNTIYF. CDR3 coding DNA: TGTGCCAGCAGCCAAGACGGGGGGCTCGGACCTGGAAACACCATATATTTT.

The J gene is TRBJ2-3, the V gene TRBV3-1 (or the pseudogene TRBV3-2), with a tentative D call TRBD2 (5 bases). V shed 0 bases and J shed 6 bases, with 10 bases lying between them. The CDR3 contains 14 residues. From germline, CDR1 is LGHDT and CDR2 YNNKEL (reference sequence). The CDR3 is CASSQDWPSDTQYF. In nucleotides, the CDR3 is TGTGCCAGCAGCCAAGATTGGCCTAGCGATACGCAGTATTTT.

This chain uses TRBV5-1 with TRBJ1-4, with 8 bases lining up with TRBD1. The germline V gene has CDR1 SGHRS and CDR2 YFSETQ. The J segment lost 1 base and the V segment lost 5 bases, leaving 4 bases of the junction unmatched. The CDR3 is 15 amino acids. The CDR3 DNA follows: TGCGCCAGCAGAAATACAGGGGGAACTAATGAAAAACTGTTTTTT. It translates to CASRNTGGTNEKLFF.

CDR3 region: CASSLGATGGNSPLHF. The CDR3 coding sequence is TGCGCCAGCAGCTTGGGCGCGACAGGGGGGAATTCACCCCTCCACTTT. The chain has TRBV5-1 and TRBJ1-6, with 9 bases aligning to TRBD1. V was clipped by 0 bases and J by 7 bases; unmatched bases: 5. The germline gives CDR1 SGHRS, CDR2 YFSETQ. There are 16 residues in the CDR3.

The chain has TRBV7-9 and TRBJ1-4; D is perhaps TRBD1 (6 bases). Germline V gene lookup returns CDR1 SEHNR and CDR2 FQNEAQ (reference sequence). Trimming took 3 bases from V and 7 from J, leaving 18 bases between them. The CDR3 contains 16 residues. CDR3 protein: CASSFRMGHETEKLFF. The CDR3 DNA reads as TGTGCCAGCAGCTTTCGTATGGGACATGAGACTGAAAAACTGTTTTTT.

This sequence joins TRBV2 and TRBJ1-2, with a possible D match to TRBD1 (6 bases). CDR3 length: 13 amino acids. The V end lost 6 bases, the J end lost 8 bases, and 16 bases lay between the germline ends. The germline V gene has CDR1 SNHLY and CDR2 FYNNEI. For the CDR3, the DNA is TGTGCCAGCAGACAGACTTCGGGACACGGCTACACCTTC. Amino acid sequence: CASRQTSGHGYTF. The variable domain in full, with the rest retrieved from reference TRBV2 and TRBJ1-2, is EPEVTQTPSHQVTQMGQEVILRCVPISNHLYFYWYRQILGQKVEFLVSFYNNEISEKSEIFDDQFSVERPDGSNFTLKIRSTKLEDSAMYFCASRQTSGHGYTFGSGTRLTVV.

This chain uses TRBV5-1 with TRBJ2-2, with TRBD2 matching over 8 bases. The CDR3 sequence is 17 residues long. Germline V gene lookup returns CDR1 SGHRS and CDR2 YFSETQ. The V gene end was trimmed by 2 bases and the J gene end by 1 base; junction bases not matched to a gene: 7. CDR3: CASSFQSGGGNTGELFF. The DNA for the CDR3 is TGCGCCAGCAGCTTCCAGAGCGGGGGTGGGAACACCGGGGAGCTGTTTTTT. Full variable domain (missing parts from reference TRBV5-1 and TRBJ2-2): KAGVTQTPRYLIKTRGQQVTLSCSPISGHRSVSWYQQTPGQGLQFLFEYFSETQRNKGNFPGRFSGRQFSNSRSEMNVSTLELGDSALYLCASSFQSGGGNTGELFFGEGSRLTVL.